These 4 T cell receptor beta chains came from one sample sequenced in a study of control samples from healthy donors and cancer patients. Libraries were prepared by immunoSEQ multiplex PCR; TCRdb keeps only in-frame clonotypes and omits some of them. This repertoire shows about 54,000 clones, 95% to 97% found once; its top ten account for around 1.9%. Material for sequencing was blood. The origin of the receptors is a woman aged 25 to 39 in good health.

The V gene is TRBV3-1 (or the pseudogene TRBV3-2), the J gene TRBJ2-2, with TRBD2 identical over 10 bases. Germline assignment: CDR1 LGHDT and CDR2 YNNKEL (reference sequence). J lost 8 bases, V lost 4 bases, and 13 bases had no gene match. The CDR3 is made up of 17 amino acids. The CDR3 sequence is CASSPDFLAGDLGELFF. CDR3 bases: TGTGCCAGCAGCCCCGACTTTCTAGCGGGGGACCTGGGGGAGCTGTTTTTT.

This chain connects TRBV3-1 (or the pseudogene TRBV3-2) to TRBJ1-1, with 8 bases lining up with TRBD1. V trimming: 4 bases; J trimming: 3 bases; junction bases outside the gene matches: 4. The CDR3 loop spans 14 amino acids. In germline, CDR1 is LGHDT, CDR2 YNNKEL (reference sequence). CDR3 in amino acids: CASSPTGEYTEAFF. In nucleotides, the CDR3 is TGTGCCAGCAGCCCGACAGGGGAGTACACTGAAGCTTTCTTT.

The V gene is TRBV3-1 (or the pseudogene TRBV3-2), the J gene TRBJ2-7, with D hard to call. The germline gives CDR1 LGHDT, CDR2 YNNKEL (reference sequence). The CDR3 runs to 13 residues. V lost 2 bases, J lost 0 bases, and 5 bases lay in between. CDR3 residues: CASSQRSSYEQYF. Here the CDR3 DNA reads TGTGCCAGCAGCCAACGGAGCTCCTACGAGCAGTACTTC.

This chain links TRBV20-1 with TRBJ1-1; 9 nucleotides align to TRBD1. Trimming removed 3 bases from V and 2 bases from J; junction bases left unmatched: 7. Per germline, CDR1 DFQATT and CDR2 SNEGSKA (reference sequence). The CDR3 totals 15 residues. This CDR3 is CSASIPGQGNTEAFF. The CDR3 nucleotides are TGCAGTGCTAGTATACCGGGACAGGGAAACACTGAAGCTTTCTTT.